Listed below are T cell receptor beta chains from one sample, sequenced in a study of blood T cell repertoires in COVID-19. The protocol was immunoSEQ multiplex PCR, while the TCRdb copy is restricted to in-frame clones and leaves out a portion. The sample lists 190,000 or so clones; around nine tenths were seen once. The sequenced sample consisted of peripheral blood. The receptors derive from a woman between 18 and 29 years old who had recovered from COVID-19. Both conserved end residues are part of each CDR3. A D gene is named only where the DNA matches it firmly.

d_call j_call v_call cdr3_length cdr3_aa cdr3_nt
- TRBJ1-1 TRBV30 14 CAWNLLDGLTEAFF TGTGCCTGGAACCTACTGGATGGACTCACTGAAGCTTTCTTT
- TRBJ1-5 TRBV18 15 CASSSQSGQNQPQHF TGTGCCAGCTCAAGCCAATCAGGGCAAAATCAGCCCCAGCATTTT
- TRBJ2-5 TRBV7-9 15 CASTHGTLREETQYF TGTGCCAGCACCCACGGGACACTCAGAGAAGAGACCCAGTACTTC
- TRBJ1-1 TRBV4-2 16 CASSQDLGLLNTEAFF TGTGCCAGCAGCCAAGATCTTGGACTATTGAACACTGAAGCTTTCTTT
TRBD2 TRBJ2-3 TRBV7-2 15 CASSYTSGGSDTQYF TGTGCCAGCAGCTACACTAGCGGGGGGTCAGATACGCAGTATTTT
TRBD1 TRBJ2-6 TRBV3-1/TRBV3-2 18 CASSHTGTGLAGANVLTF TGTGCCAGCAGCCATACCGGGACAGGGCTCGCTGGGGCCAACGTCCTGACTTTC
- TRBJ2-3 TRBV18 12 CASSHITDTQYF TGTGCCAGCTCACACATCACAGATACGCAGTATTTT
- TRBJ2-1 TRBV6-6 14 CASSFLERYNEQFF TGTGCCAGCAGTTTCCTAGAACGCTACAATGAGCAGTTCTTC
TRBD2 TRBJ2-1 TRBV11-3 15 CASSSLGTSDNEQFF TGTGCCAGCAGCTCCTTGGGGACTAGTGACAATGAGCAGTTCTTC
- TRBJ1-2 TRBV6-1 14 CASSEAEYNYGYTF TGTGCCAGCAGTGAAGCGGAGTATAACTATGGCTACACCTTC
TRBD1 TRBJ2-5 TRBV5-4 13 CASEDREQETQYF TGTGCCAGCGAGGACAGGGAGCAAGAGACCCAGTACTTC
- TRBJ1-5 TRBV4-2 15 CASSRTGSVDQPQHF TGTGCCAGCAGCCGTACAGGGTCCGTTGATCAGCCCCAGCATTTT
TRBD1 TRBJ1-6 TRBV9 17 CASSVGGTGTYNSPLHF TGTGCCAGCAGCGTAGGGGGGACAGGAACCTATAATTCACCCCTCCACTTT